The T cell receptor (beta chain) under discussion was sequenced for a study of blood T cell repertoires in COVID-19. The overall study: Collection of acute and convalescent COVID-19 samples took place in the United States, Italy and Spain.

This clone occurred once. Measured with immunoSEQ multiplex PCR; TCRdb has only the in-frame clones, and not every one. The sample includes around 15,000 clones, around 90% seen only once; the top ten take roughly 4%. The TCR sequence derives from a man aged 60 to 75 with active COVID-19. The sequenced sample was peripheral blood.

CDR3 residues: CASSSMMETQYF. The CDR3 nucleotides read TGTGCCAGCAGCTCTATGATGGAGACCCAGTACTTC. The chain combines TRBV7-2 with TRBJ2-5; D not resolved. The CDR3 has 12 amino acids. Germline CDR1 and CDR2: SGHTA and FQGNSA. V lost 4 bases and J 5 bases, leaving 8 bases between the germline ends.